These 14 T cell receptor beta chains share one sample of origin, sequenced in a study of cytomegalovirus exposure and HLA in healthy donors. This PCR relied on a set of 60 Vbeta primers and 13 Jbeta primers. TCRdb keeps only in-frame clones here, not all; method: immunoSEQ multiplex PCR. Seen here are under 200,000 clones, roughly 80% observed once, and the top ten hold around 0.46%. The sequencing input was PBMCs. All receptors come from a woman aged 50 to 60 in good health and CMV-seronegative.

This clone was seen only once. V gene TRBV5-4 combines with J gene TRBJ2-1; the match to TRBD2 covers 11 bases. V shed 4 bases, J shed 5 bases, and the junction held 11 bases outside the gene matches. Germline V lookup: CDR1 SGHNT, CDR2 YYREEE (reference sequence). The CDR3 is 17 residues long. The CDR3 sequence: CASSKVLSGRGDNEQFF. CDR3 nucleotide sequence: TGTGCCAGCAGCAAGGTCCTTAGCGGGAGGGGGGACAATGAGCAGTTCTTC.

The chain employs TRBV7-3 and TRBJ2-1; D remains unclear. This CDR3 is built from 13 residues. Trimming stripped 5 bases from V and 5 bases from J, with 10 bases between. Germline CDR1 is SGHTA and CDR2 is FQGTGA. In DNA form, the CDR3 reads TGTGCCAGCAGCCCAAGCTCTAACAATGAGCAGTTCTTC. Translating gives CASSPSSNNEQFF.

This chain links TRBV6-1 with TRBJ2-7; D perhaps matches TRBD1 (5 bases). CDR1 is MNHNS and CDR2 is SASEGT in the germline V gene. Trimming took 6 bases from V and 6 from J, leaving 18 bases between them. The length of the CDR3 is 14 residues. This CDR3 reads CASSPLKTVSEQYF. In DNA, the CDR3 is TGTGCCAGCAGCCCCTTAAAGACAGTCTCCGAGCAGTACTTC.

The rearrangement uses TRBV18 and TRBJ2-1; tentatively, D is TRBD2 (5 bases). V was trimmed by 5 bases and J by 8 bases, leaving 19 bases between them. This CDR3 is 15 amino acids long. Per the germline V gene, CDR1 is KGHSH and CDR2 is LQKENI. This CDR3 is CASSTTPEGNDEQFF. CDR3 nucleotide sequence: TGTGCCAGCTCAACTACCCCTGAGGGCAACGATGAGCAGTTCTTC.

The rearrangement joins TRBV9 to TRBJ2-2, with 8 bases that match TRBD1. Germline loops: CDR1 SGDLS, CDR2 YYNGEE. The V segment lost 0 bases and the J segment 0 bases; nucleotides outside the gene matches: 4. The CDR3 has 17 residues. The CDR3 DNA reads TGTGCCAGCAGCGTAGGAGGACAGGGATCGAACACCGGGGAGCTGTTTTTT. The encoded protein is CASSVGGQGSNTGELFF.

This clone was seen just once. The chain is built from TRBV6-5 and TRBJ1-1; the D gene is possibly TRBD1 (5 bases). The CDR3 runs 13 residues. The V end was cut by 10 bases, the J end by 0 bases, with 12 bases between. CDR1 is MNHEY, CDR2 SVGAGI, per germline. The CDR3 protein is CATSDNVNTEAFF. The CDR3 DNA reads as TGTGCCACCTCGGACAACGTGAACACTGAAGCTTTCTTT.

The gene calls are TRBV5-6 and TRBJ1-1; the D is unclear. The CDR3 has 15 amino acids. Germline lookup yields CDR1 SGHDT and CDR2 YYEEEE. V was clipped by 3 bases and J by 1 base, with 13 bases between them. CDR3 in DNA: TGTGCCAGCAGCTCAAGGAGGACGGGGAACACTGAAGCTTTCTTT. Translated: CASSSRRTGNTEAFF.

The chain combines TRBV2 with TRBJ1-2, with 9 bases fitting TRBD1. The CDR3 length is 13 residues. The J segment lost 8 bases and the V segment lost 4 bases, leaving 5 bases of the junction unmatched. The germline gives CDR1 SNHLY, CDR2 FYNNEI. The CDR3 sequence: CASSVGTGRGYTF. CDR3 DNA sequence: TGTGCCAGCAGTGTGGGGACAGGGAGAGGCTACACCTTC.

The V and J genes are TRBV10-1 and TRBJ1-2; TRBD1 is a possible D gene (5 bases). This CDR3 is 13 amino acids long. V lost 0 bases to trimming and J lost 5 bases, with 7 bases between them. CDR1 and CDR2 from the germline V gene are WNHNN and SYGVQD (reference sequence). CDR3 region: CASSESRGYGYTF. For the CDR3, the DNA is TGCGCCAGCAGTGAGTCAAGGGGTTATGGCTACACCTTC.

CDR3 sequence: CASSPGTTQETQYF. In DNA form, the CDR3 reads TGCGCCAGCAGCCCCGGGACTACACAAGAGACCCAGTACTTC. The V gene is TRBV5-1, the J gene TRBJ2-5; 7 bases are shared with TRBD2. V was pared by 4 bases and J by 2 bases, with 5 bases of the junction left unmatched. Germline assignment: CDR1 SGHRS and CDR2 YFSETQ. The CDR3 runs to 14 residues.

J is TRBJ1-1 and V is TRBV13, with 9 bases that match TRBD1. Trimming cost V 5 bases and J 0 bases; bases outside gene matches: 7. The germline gives CDR1 PRHDT, CDR2 FYEKMQ (reference sequence). The length of the CDR3 is 16 residues. CDR3 amino acids: CASSETTGGVNTEAFF. CDR3 coding DNA: TGTGCCAGCAGCGAGACGACAGGGGGTGTGAACACTGAAGCTTTCTTT.

This clone was recorded a few times. The CDR3 here is CASSTQTANYGYTF. The CDR3 DNA reads TGTGCCAGTAGTACCCAGACAGCTAACTATGGCTACACCTTC. The rearrangement uses TRBV19 and TRBJ1-2, with D maybe TRBD1 (5 bases). Germline assignment: CDR1 LNHDA and CDR2 SQIVND (reference sequence). The CDR3 has 14 residues. V was cut by 4 bases and J by 0 bases, with 9 bases left in between.

The CDR3 is CASSPGGTYNEQFF. As DNA, the CDR3 is TGTGCCAGCAGCCCGGGGGGGACATACAATGAGCAGTTCTTC. This chain uses TRBV7-9 with TRBJ2-1; the match to TRBD2 covers 8 bases. The germline CDR1 and CDR2 sequences are SEHNR and FQNEAQ (reference sequence). J gave up 4 bases and V 5 bases, and 4 bases lay outside the gene matches. The CDR3 is 14 residues long.

The chain links TRBV27 to TRBJ1-2, with 8 bases aligning to TRBD1. The CDR3 runs to 15 residues. CDR1 and CDR2 from the germline V gene are MNHEY and SMNVEV (reference sequence). Trimming took 6 bases from V and 4 from J; bases not matched to a gene: 10. DNA of the CDR3: TGTGCCAGCAGGCCCAGCAGGGGGCTGACCTATGGCTACACCTTC. Encoded protein: CASRPSRGLTYGYTF.